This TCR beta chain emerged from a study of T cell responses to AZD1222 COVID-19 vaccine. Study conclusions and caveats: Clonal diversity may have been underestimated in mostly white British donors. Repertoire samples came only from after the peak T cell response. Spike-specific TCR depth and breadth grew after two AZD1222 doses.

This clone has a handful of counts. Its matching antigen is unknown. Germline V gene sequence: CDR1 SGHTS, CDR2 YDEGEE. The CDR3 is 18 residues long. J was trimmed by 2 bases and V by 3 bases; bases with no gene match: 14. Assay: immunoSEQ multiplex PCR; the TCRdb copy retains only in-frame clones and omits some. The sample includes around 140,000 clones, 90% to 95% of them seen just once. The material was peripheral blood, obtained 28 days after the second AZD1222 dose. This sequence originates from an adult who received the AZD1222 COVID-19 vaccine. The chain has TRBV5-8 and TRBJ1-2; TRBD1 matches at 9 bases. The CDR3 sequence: CASSSAGTGLFFNYGYTF. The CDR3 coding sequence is TGTGCCAGCAGCTCCGCCGGGACAGGGCTTTTTTTCAACTATGGCTACACCTTC.